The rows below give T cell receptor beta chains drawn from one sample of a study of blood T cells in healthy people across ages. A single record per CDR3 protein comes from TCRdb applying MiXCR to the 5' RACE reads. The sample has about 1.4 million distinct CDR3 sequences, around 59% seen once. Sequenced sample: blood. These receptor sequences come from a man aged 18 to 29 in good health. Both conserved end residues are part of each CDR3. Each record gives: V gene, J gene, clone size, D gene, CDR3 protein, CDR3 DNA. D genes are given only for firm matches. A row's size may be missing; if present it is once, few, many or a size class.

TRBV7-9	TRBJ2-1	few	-	CASSLESRGKQFF	TGTGCCAGCAGCTTAGAGTCCCGGGGGAAGCAGTTCTTC
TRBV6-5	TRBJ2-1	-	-	CASNVAGNNNEQFF	TGTGCCAGCAACGTCGCAGGGAATAACAATGAGCAGTTCTTC
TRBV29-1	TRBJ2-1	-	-	CSVDGLGAHNLQFF	TGCAGCGTTGACGGGCTAGGGGCTCATAACTTGCAGTTCTTC
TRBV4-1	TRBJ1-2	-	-	CASSQPKLRKEDGYTF	TGCGCCAGCAGCCAACCCAAACTTAGGAAGGAGGATGGCTACACCTTC
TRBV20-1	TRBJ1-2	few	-	CSANVISVDYGYTF	TGCAGTGCTAACGTTATTTCAGTGGACTATGGCTACACCTTC
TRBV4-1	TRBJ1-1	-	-	CASSQAAAGLFTEAFF	TGCGCCAGCAGCCAAGCCGCCGCGGGGTTGTTCACTGAAGCTTTCTTT
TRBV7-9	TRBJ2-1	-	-	CASSLQETVYNEQFF	TGTGCCAGCAGCTTACAAGAGACAGTCTACAATGAGCAGTTCTTC
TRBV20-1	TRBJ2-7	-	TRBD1	CSARVPPGQGLYEQYF	TGCAGTGCTAGAGTTCCGCCGGGACAGGGTCTCTACGAGCAGTACTTC
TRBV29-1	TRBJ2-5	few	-	CSARAPQETQYF	TGCAGCGCCCGGGCCCCCCAAGAGACCCAGTACTTC
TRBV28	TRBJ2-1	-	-	CATEMSGIYNEQFF	TGTGCAACCGAAATGTCGGGTATCTACAATGAGCAGTTCTTC
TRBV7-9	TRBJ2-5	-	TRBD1	CASSLTRGPVETQYF	TGTGCCAGCAGCTTAACCAGGGGGCCTGTGGAGACCCAGTACTTC
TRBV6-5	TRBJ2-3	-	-	CASSPGPPGRNTQYF	TGTGCCAGCAGTCCCGGGCCCCCCGGCAGAAATACGCAGTATTTT
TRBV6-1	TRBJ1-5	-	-	CASYGGRLQPQHF	TGTGCCAGCTATGGGGGACGGTTGCAGCCCCAGCATTTT
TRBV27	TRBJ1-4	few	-	CASSSGVGLFF	TGTGCCAGCAGTTCAGGGGTCGGACTGTTTTTT
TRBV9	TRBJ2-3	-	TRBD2	CASSGAVAGVLVADTQYF	TGTGCCAGCAGCGGCGCAGTAGCGGGAGTTTTGGTGGCAGATACGCAGTATTTT
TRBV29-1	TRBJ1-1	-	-	CSVEVRQSMNTEAFF	TGCAGCGTTGAAGTGCGGCAGAGCATGAACACTGAAGCTTTCTTT
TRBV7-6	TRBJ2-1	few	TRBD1	CASSGDRLSYNEQFF	TGTGCCAGCAGCGGGGACAGACTCTCCTACAATGAGCAGTTCTTC
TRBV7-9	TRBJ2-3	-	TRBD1	CASSLATGNTDTQYF	TGTGCCAGCAGCTTAGCGACAGGGAACACAGATACGCAGTATTTT
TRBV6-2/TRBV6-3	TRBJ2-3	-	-	CASSPGTARPRGTQYF	TGTGCCAGCAGTCCAGGGACGGCCCGGCCCCGGGGTACGCAGTATTTT
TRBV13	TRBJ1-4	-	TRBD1	CASSLRDREEKLFF	TGTGCCAGCAGCCTCCGGGACAGGGAGGAAAAACTGTTTTTT
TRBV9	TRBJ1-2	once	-	CASSVEPEGAYGYTF	TGTGCCAGCAGCGTAGAACCCGAAGGTGCCTATGGCTACACCTTC
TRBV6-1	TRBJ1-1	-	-	CASSQAPAARGNTEAFF	TGTGCCAGCAGTCAAGCGCCGGCAGCCAGAGGGAACACTGAAGCTTTCTTT
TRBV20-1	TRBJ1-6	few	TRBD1	CSAPPQGESYNSPLHF	TGCAGTGCACCCCCTCAGGGGGAGTCCTATAATTCACCCCTCCACTTT
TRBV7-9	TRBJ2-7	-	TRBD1	CASSDPRGDSSYEQYF	TGTGCCAGCAGCGACCCGAGAGGGGACAGCTCCTACGAGCAGTACTTC
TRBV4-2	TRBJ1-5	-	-	CASSQAGTSGNQPQHF	TGTGCCAGCAGCCAAGCCGGGACTTCCGGCAATCAGCCCCAGCATTTT
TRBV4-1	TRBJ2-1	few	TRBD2	CASNHITSGSDEQFF	TGCGCCAGCAACCATATTACTAGCGGGAGTGATGAGCAGTTCTTC
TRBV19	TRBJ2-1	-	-	CASSGQGFYNEQFF	TGTGCCAGTAGTGGCCAGGGCTTCTACAATGAGCAGTTCTTC
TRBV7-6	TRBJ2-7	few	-	CARTRGEQYF	TGTGCCAGAACCAGAGGCGAGCAGTACTTC
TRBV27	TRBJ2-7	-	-	CASSYARDPYYEQYF	TGTGCCAGCAGTTATGCCAGGGATCCCTACTACGAGCAGTACTTC
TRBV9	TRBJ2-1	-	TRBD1	CASSPTGTGGNEQFF	TGTGCCAGCAGTCCAACCGGGACAGGGGGCAATGAGCAGTTCTTC
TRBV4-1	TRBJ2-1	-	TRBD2	CASSQVSSGRVHEQFF	TGCGCCAGCAGCCAAGTATCTAGCGGGAGGGTCCATGAGCAGTTCTTC
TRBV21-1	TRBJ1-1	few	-	CASSKGHHSNTEAFF	TGTGCCAGCAGCAAGGGGCACCATTCGAACACTGAAGCTTTCTTT
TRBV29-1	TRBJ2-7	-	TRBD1	CSVGRTGAYEQYF	TGCAGCGTTGGTAGGACAGGGGCCTACGAGCAGTACTTC
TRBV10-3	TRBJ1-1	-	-	CAISDPRGTEAFF	TGTGCCATCAGTGATCCCAGGGGAACTGAAGCTTTCTTT
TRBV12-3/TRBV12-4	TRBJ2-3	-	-	CASSIRQELGMDMQYF	TGTGCCAGCAGTATAAGACAGGAGCTCGGTATGGATATGCAGTATTTT
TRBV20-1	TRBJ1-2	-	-	CSATGHSTEYGYTF	TGCAGTGCTACCGGACACTCTACAGAATATGGCTACACCTTC
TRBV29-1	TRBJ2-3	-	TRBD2	CSVDGTSGVNTDTQYF	TGCAGCGTTGACGGGACTAGCGGGGTGAACACAGATACGCAGTATTTT
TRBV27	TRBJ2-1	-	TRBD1	CASSLRGRGQFF	TGTGCCAGCAGTCTCAGGGGGCGCGGGCAGTTCTTC
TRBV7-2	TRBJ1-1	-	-	CASIKDVITRAFF	TGTGCCAGCATCAAGGACGTCATAACCCGAGCTTTCTTT
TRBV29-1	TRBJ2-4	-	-	CSVEVTGTENIQYF	TGCAGCGTTGAAGTTACGGGGACGGAAAACATTCAGTACTTC
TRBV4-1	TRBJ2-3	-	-	CASSQDGRSLLGDTQYF	TGCGCCAGCAGCCAAGATGGACGGAGTCTTTTGGGAGATACGCAGTATTTT
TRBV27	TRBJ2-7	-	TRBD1	CASSPLSWQGEYEQYF	TGTGCCAGCAGTCCCCTCTCTTGGCAGGGGGAATACGAGCAGTACTTC
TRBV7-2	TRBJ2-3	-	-	CASSLSVRPGDTQYF	TGTGCCAGCAGCTTATCCGTACGCCCGGGAGATACGCAGTATTTT
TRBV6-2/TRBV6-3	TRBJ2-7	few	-	CASGFRFFSYEQYF	TGTGCCAGCGGCTTCAGGTTTTTCTCCTACGAGCAGTACTTC
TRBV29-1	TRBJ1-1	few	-	CSVDIKGVGNTEAFF	TGCAGCGTTGATATAAAGGGGGTTGGGAACACTGAAGCTTTCTTT
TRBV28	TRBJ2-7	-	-	CASSLQGPGEQYF	TGTGCCAGCAGTTTACAGGGACCTGGGGAGCAGTACTTC
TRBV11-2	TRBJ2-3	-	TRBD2	CASSFSGGDDDTQYF	TGTGCCAGCAGCTTCAGCGGGGGGGATGACGATACGCAGTATTTT
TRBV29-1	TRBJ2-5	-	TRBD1	CSVCYGTGPQETQYF	TGCAGCGTGTGCTACGGGACAGGCCCTCAGGAGACCCAGTACTTC
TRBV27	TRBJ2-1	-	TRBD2	CASSLLAGGIVNEQFF	TGTGCCAGCAGCTTACTAGCGGGGGGGATTGTCAATGAGCAGTTCTTC
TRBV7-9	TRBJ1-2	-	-	CASSDRGEYGYTF	TGTGCCAGCAGCGACCGAGGGGAATATGGCTACACCTTC
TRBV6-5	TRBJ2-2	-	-	CASSFSPRANTGELFF	TGTGCCAGCAGTTTTTCACCGCGAGCGAACACCGGGGAGCTGTTTTTT
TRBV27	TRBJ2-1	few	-	CASSYRGQSVVVEQFF	TGTGCCAGCAGTTACCGTGGACAGAGTGTAGTAGTTGAGCAGTTCTTC
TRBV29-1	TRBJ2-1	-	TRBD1	CSAVGDRGSNEQFF	TGCAGCGCGGTTGGGGACAGGGGTTCCAATGAGCAGTTCTTC
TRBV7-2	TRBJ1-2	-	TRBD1	CASSLEGQGITGYTF	TGTGCCAGCAGCTTAGAGGGACAGGGGATTACTGGCTACACCTTC
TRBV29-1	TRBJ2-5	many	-	CSVAGSLEYF	TGCAGCGTTGCGGGCTCCTTGGAGTACTTC
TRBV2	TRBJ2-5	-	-	CASGRTEETQYF	TGTGCCAGCGGGAGGACGGAAGAGACCCAGTACTTC
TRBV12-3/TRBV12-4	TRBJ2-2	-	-	CASSPRETGELFF	TGTGCCAGCAGCCCGCGCGAAACCGGGGAGCTGTTTTTT
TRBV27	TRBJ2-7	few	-	CASYEQYF	TGTGCCAGCTACGAGCAGTACTTC